Listed below are T cell receptor beta chains from one sample, sequenced in a study of immune evolution from preneoplasia to lung adenocarcinoma. Data came from immunoSEQ multiplex PCR; TCRdb stores just in-frame clones and leaves some out. Counted here are approximately 7,300 clones, 72% occurring once; the ten biggest clones make up about 10%. The sequencing sample was made of FFPE lung adenocarcinoma in situ tissue. These receptor sequences come from a donor older than 65 with lung adenocarcinoma. Some clones in this sample may be carry-over from other donors' samples. Each CDR3 is given without its conserved first and last residue.

>TRBJ1-5|TRBV9|13
ASSVGQGGNQPQH
>TRBJ2-7|TRBV11-2|12
ASSLIITNYEQY
>TRBJ1-4|TRBV19|9
ASIPNEKLF
>TRBJ1-3|TRBV18|13
ASSQGRGAENTIY
>TRBJ1-1|TRBV20-1|9
SVGGNTEAF
>TRBJ2-7|TRBV5-1|15
ASSLTSGRAGGDEQY
>-|TRBV29-1|9
SVLGNYEQY
>TRBJ2-3|TRBV18|12
ASSPRLDTDTQY
>TRBJ1-1|TRBV6-6|11
ASIRDRWTEAF
>TRBJ2-7|TRBV30|13
AWSPTGTSGLEQY
>TRBJ1-6|TRBV7-3|11
ASSFIRNSPLH
>TRBJ2-5|TRBV11-1|10
ASSYPDSQQY
>TRBJ2-1|TRBV14|13
ASSPRGKAYNEQF
>TRBJ2-5|TRBV5-5|13
ASSLAGGLGETQY
>TRBJ1-1|TRBV5-1|12
ASSLMGAGTEAF
>TRBJ2-7|TRBV6-1|14
ASSEALLREFYEQY
>TRBJ2-7|TRBV29-1|12
SVGTPLKAYEQY
>TRBJ2-1|TRBV5-1|13
ASTISGTANNEQF
>TRBJ1-2|TRBV28|11
ARKGGYLYGYT
>TRBJ2-3|TRBV11-3|14
ASSLIAGGHSDTQY
>TRBJ2-3|TRBV15|14
ATSRGTTFSTDTQY
>TRBJ1-2|TRBV9|13
ASSSLGLRSLGYT
>TRBJ1-1|TRBV18|12
ASSPVGGEGEAF
>TRBJ2-7|TRBV6-6|11
ASSPTGYYEQY
>TRBJ2-1|TRBV7-9|10
ASSLDGFVQF
>TRBJ1-2|TRBV28|11
ASNNPGTFGYT
>TRBJ2-3|TRBV6-4|13
ASSPSGGAGDTQY
>TRBJ1-5|TRBV6-9|12
ASPPDRDHQPQH
>TRBJ1-5|TRBV5-4|12
ASSLMGADQPQH
>TRBJ2-3|TRBV7-3|12
ASSLMGSTDTQY
>TRBJ2-7|TRBV6-6|12
ASTALGGLSEQY
>TRBJ1-1|TRBV5-4|11
ASSSRRNTEAF
>TRBJ2-1|TRBV6-1|12
ASSEGAEANEQF
>TRBJ2-3|TRBV4-1|13
ASSRGGASPDTQY
>TRBJ2-5|TRBV5-4|12
ASSRGGRQETQY
>TRBJ1-5|TRBV19|12
ASSIRQGLQPQH
>TRBJ1-1|TRBV5-1|10
ASRVGNTEAF
>TRBJ1-6|TRBV30|13
AWTRTGEIDSPLH
>TRBJ1-1|TRBV20-1|9
SARGAARIN
>TRBJ2-5|TRBV9|12
ASSVQGGRETQY
>TRBJ2-7|TRBV7-2|12
ASSLQAGANEQH
>TRBJ2-1|TRBV29-1|11
SVAAVMVNEQF
>TRBJ1-2|TRBV6-1|8
ASREDGYT
>TRBJ2-3|TRBV11-2|12
ASSPGTSSDTQY
>TRBJ2-7|TRBV27|12
ASSRGTGGVEQY
>TRBJ1-1|TRBV18|13
ASSPTGDMNTEAF
>TRBJ1-2|TRBV30|8
AWRSHGYT
>TRBJ1-3|TRBV6-5|12
ASTKFTSGNTIY
>TRBJ1-2|TRBV15|12
ATSRGGVVDGYT
>TRBJ1-3|TRBV19|12
ASSWPVSGNTIY
>TRBJ2-1|TRBV5-4|13
ASSLGRQEHNEQF
>TRBJ2-1|TRBV29-1|12
SVTRTFSYNEQF
>TRBJ1-1|TRBV30|12
AWSGTGEVAEAF